A single sample gave rise to the 16 T cell receptor beta chains below, sequenced in a study of blood T cell repertoires in COVID-19. Only in-frame clones appear in the TCRdb table, and some are missing; sequencing was by immunoSEQ multiplex PCR. The repertoire holds roughly 190,000 clones, approximately 90% seen once, with roughly 6% in the top ten. The sample taken for sequencing was peripheral blood. These receptors came from a man aged 35-49 years with active or convalescent COVID-19.

This clone occurred once. The chain joins TRBV6-5 to TRBJ1-1; D uncertain. Per germline, CDR1 MNHEY and CDR2 SVGAGI. Trimming pared 5 bases from V and 11 bases from J, leaving 18 bases between. The CDR3 is 13 amino acids. CDR3 nucleotide sequence: TGTGCCAGCAGTCTCCCCCCATCGGGGAAGGCTTTCTTT. Amino acids: CASSLPPSGKAFF.

The chain combines TRBV18 with TRBJ2-7; the match to TRBD2 covers 12 bases. With V trimmed by 3 bases and J by 6 bases, 3 bases remained unmatched. This CDR3 region has 14 residues. Germline V gene data show CDR1 as KGHSH and CDR2 as LQKENI. The CDR3 coding sequence is TGTGCCAGCTCACCCGGGACTAGCGGGCGCGAGCAGTACTTC. Amino acids: CASSPGTSGREQYF.

This clone has just a few counts. The chain is built from TRBV12-5 and TRBJ1-5; the D gene is possibly TRBD1 (5 bases). Germline V gene sequence: CDR1 LGHNT, CDR2 FRNRAP. V gave up 0 bases and J gave up 3 bases, with 24 bases separating them. The CDR3 has 20 residues. CDR3 in amino acids: CASGLVPYLGQGTLNQPQHF. DNA of the CDR3: TGTGCTAGTGGTTTGGTACCCTATTTAGGGCAGGGAACGCTCAATCAGCCCCAGCATTTT.

J is TRBJ2-7 and V is TRBV11-3, with TRBD2 matching over 10 bases. The germline gives CDR1 SGHNT, CDR2 YENEEA. The CDR3 extends over 15 amino acids. V lost 5 bases and J lost 4; bases outside the gene matches: 8. The CDR3 reads CASSASGRSGYEQYF. The CDR3 DNA is TGTGCCAGCAGCGCTAGCGGGAGAAGCGGTTACGAGCAGTACTTC.

Only a few counts were recorded for this clone. The V gene is TRBV18, the J gene TRBJ1-3; no firm D call. CDR3 length: 13 residues. With 0 bases removed from V and 7 bases from J, the gap between germline ends came to 7 bases. Germline V lookup: CDR1 KGHSH, CDR2 LQKENI. CDR3 sequence reads: CASSPPIQNTIYF. CDR3 DNA: TGTGCCAGCTCACCACCAATTCAGAACACCATATATTTT.

V usage is TRBV28 and J usage is TRBJ1-5, with TRBD1 as a possible D gene (6 bases). Germline V gene data show CDR1 as MDHEN and CDR2 as SYDVKM. V was trimmed by 8 bases and J by 5 bases, leaving 19 bases between them. The CDR3 is 15 residues long. CDR3 sequence (DNA): TGTGCCAGCTCCTCGTCCCGGACAGCTTATCAGCCCCAGCATTTT. Protein sequence: CASSSSRTAYQPQHF.

The gene calls are TRBV15 and TRBJ1-3, with D unclear. This CDR3 is built from 16 residues. Germline V gene lookup returns CDR1 LNHNV and CDR2 YYDKDF (reference sequence). Trimming took off 5 bases at V and 0 bases at J, with 14 bases between the two ends. CDR3 protein: CATSPRRGISGNTIYF. The DNA for the CDR3 is TGTGCCACCAGCCCGCGACGGGGAATCTCTGGAAACACCATATATTTT.

CDR3 sequence reads: CASSEVDRAGNTIYF. The CDR3 region has the DNA TGTGCCAGCAGTGAAGTGGACAGGGCTGGAAACACCATATATTTT. The rearrangement links TRBV2 to TRBJ1-3; 8 nucleotides match TRBD1. Trimming at V came to 1 base and at J to 2 bases, leaving 1 base not matched to a gene. Germline-derived CDR1 and CDR2 are SNHLY and FYNNEI. The CDR3 consists of 15 residues.

The chain links TRBV24-1 to TRBJ1-5, with 7 bases matching TRBD1. V was pared by 7 bases and J by 7 bases, with 9 bases of the junction left unmatched. The CDR3 length is 14 residues. CDR1 and CDR2 (germline): KGHDR, SFDVKD. In nucleotides, the CDR3 is TGTGCCACCAGCGAACAGGGGCGTGGGCAGCCCCAGCATTTT. Encoded protein: CATSEQGRGQPQHF.

Concerning this clone: The junction departs from the called germline gene at one end, perhaps through a read error. The rearrangement links TRBV7-9 to TRBJ2-7, with a possible D match to TRBD2 (5 bases). CDR1 and CDR2 from the germline V gene are SEHNR and FQNEAQ (reference sequence). There are 13 residues in the CDR3. This chain's CDR3 is CASILSGTYEQYF. CDR3 DNA: TGTGCCAGCATCTTATCGGGGACCTACGAGCAGTACTTC.

The CDR3 bases are TGCGCCAGCAGCCAAGCCCGCGGGGGCTACACCTTC. It yields the protein CASSQARGGYTF. The chain employs TRBV4-1 and TRBJ1-2; D is unresolved. This CDR3 spans 12 amino acids. Germline loops: CDR1 MGHRA, CDR2 YSYEKL. V was pared by 1 base and J by 8 bases, with 8 bases between.

The V and J genes are TRBV6-1 and TRBJ2-1, with TRBD2 matching over 9 bases. The trim removed 4 bases at V and 10 bases at J, leaving 14 bases unmatched. Germline CDR1 MNHNS, CDR2 SASEGT. This CDR3 is built from 16 residues. The DNA for the CDR3 is TGTGCCAGCAGTGCGGGGGCGGGAGGGCGACTCTCGGAGCAGTTCTTC. It encodes CASSAGAGGRLSEQFF.

This clone has a single count. The chain couples TRBV7-9 to TRBJ2-3; D is ambiguous. The CDR3 has 15 amino acids. Trimming stripped 6 bases from V and 0 bases from J, with 13 bases between. Germline loops: CDR1 SEHNR, CDR2 FQNEAQ (reference sequence). CDR3 coding DNA: TGTGCCAGCAGACCTCAGATTTCTAGCACAGATACGCAGTATTTT. This encodes CASRPQISSTDTQYF.

This chain uses TRBV19 with TRBJ2-4; 8 bases line up with TRBD1. J was trimmed by 2 bases and V by 1 base; bases with no gene match: 13. CDR1 LNHDA and CDR2 SQIVND come from the germline V gene (reference sequence). The CDR3 has 19 residues. In DNA, the CDR3 is TGTGCCAGTAGTATAGCCGCTGGGTTCGGACAGGGCACCAAAAACATTCAGTACTTC. It specifies CASSIAAGFGQGTKNIQYF. The full variable domain, rest sourced from reference TRBV19 and TRBJ2-4, is DGGITQSPKYLFRKEGQNVTLSCEQNLNHDAMYWYRQDPGQGLRLIYYSQIVNDFQKGDIAEGYSVSREKKESFPLTVTSAQKNPTAFYLCASSIAAGFGQGTKNIQYFGAGTRLSVL.

The J gene is TRBJ1-5, the V gene TRBV19; unclear D gene. The CDR3 runs 13 residues. The germline V and J ends were trimmed by 3 bases and 6 bases, with 9 bases remaining between them. The germline V gene encodes CDR1 LNHDA and CDR2 SQIVND (reference sequence). The CDR3 loop reads CASSIIGGQPQHF. CDR3 nucleotide sequence: TGTGCCAGTAGTATCATCGGCGGTCAGCCCCAGCATTTT.

This clone was counted once. The chain employs TRBV6-6 and TRBJ1-1; D call uncertain. The CDR3 has 11 amino acids. Germline assignment: CDR1 MNHNY and CDR2 SVGAGI (reference sequence). V was shortened by 4 bases and J by 6 bases, with 6 bases between the two germline ends. The CDR3 is CASSSPAEAFF. In DNA, the CDR3 is TGTGCCAGCAGTTCACCGGCTGAAGCTTTCTTT.